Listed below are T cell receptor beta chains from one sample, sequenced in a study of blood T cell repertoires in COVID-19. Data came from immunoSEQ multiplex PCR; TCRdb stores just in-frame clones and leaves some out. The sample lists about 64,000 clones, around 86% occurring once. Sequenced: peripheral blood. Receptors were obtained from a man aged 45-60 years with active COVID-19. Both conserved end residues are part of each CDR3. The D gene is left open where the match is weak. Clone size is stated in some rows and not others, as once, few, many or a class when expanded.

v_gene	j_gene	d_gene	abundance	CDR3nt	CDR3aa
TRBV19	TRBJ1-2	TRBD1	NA	TGTGCCGGACTGAAGACAGGGTCCACCTATGGCTACACCTTC	CAGLKTGSTYGYTF
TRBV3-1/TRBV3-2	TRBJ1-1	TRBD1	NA	TGTGCCAGCAGCCCTACTGGACAGGGTTGGGACACTGAAGCTTTCTTT	CASSPTGQGWDTEAFF
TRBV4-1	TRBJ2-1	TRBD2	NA	TGCGCCAGCAGCCAAGAGGGAGCGGGGGAGGGGGTTTACAATGAGCAGTTCTTC	CASSQEGAGEGVYNEQFF
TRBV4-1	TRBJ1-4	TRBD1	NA	TGCGCCAGCAGCCAAGATGCCGGGACAGAGGCAACTAATGAAAAACTGTTTTTT	CASSQDAGTEATNEKLFF
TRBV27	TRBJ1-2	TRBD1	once	TGTGCCAGCAGTTTAAAGGGGCAGGGGGCGACGGGCTACACCTTC	CASSLKGQGATGYTF
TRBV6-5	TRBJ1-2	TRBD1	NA	TGTGCCAGCAGTTCCGGGACAGGGTTAGGCTACACCTTC	CASSSGTGLGYTF
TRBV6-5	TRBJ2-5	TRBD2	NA	TGTGCCAGCAGCCAACTAGCGGGAGGGAGGGAGACCCAGTACTTC	CASSQLAGGRETQYF
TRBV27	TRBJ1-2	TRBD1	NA	TGTGCCAGCAGTTTAATAGGGGGCCAATCTGGCTACACCTTC	CASSLIGGQSGYTF
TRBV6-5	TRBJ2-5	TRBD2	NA	TGTGCCAGCAGTTTAGGGAGGGGCCCGGAGACCCAGTACTTC	CASSLGRGPETQYF
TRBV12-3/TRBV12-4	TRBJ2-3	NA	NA	TGTGCCAGCAGTGACTCGCGAACAGATACGCAGTATTTT	CASSDSRTDTQYF
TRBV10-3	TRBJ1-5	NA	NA	TGTGCCATCAGCTCGCCCGGGGGGGCATCCTACAATCAGCCCCAGCATTTT	CAISSPGGASYNQPQHF
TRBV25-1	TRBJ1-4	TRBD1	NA	TGTGCCAGCAGTGAACGGGACAGGGGGCAGATTGAAAAACTGTTTTTT	CASSERDRGQIEKLFF
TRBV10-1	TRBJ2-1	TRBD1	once	TGCGCCAGCAGTGAGTCTCGCGGGACAGGGGGTGAGCAGTTCTTC	CASSESRGTGGEQFF
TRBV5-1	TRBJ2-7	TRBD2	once	TGCGCCAGCAGCTTGACTCTAGCGGGAGGCGCGTACGAGCAGTACTTC	CASSLTLAGGAYEQYF
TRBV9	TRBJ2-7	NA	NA	TGTGCCAGCAGCGTGACCCCGGTCGGGGGCTACGAGCAGTACTTC	CASSVTPVGGYEQYF
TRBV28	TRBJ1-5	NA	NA	TGTGCCAGCCTCGGGCGGGCAGAGCCCCAGCATTTT	CASLGRAEPQHF